Listed below are T cell receptor beta chains from one sample, sequenced in a study of blood T cell repertoires in COVID-19. Using immunoSEQ multiplex PCR, the repertoire was profiled, and TCRdb retains in-frame clones only, with some absent. This table holds under 120,000 clones, roughly 69% found once. The sample was peripheral blood. Receptors were obtained from a man older than 75 with acute or convalescent COVID-19. The CDR3 runs from the conserved cysteine through the conserved F or W. D genes are given only for firm matches. A clone size is listed for some rows: how often the clone was seen (once, few, many), or a class if it is expanded.

-	TRBV5-5	-	TRBJ2-1	TGTGCCAGCAGCTCTATAGATTACAATGAGCAGTTCTTC	CASSSIDYNEQFF
once	TRBV7-2	-	TRBJ2-5	TGTGCCAGCAGCTTATTAGGGGGAGCGGTCCAAGAGACCCAGTACTTC	CASSLLGGAVQETQYF
-	TRBV9	TRBD2	TRBJ2-1	TGTGCCAGCAGCCCCACCGGGAGGCCGCGGGCCCACAATGAGCAGTTCTTC	CASSPTGRPRAHNEQFF
-	TRBV2	-	TRBJ2-7	TGTGCCAGCAGCTTTACGACAGGTTATGACTACGAGCAGTACTTC	CASSFTTGYDYEQYF
-	TRBV24-1	-	TRBJ2-2	TGTGCCACCAGTGATTCCTACAGGGTCACCGGGGAGCTGTTTTTT	CATSDSYRVTGELFF
-	TRBV19	-	TRBJ1-1	TGTGCCAGTAGTATCTTGCGGGACACTGAAGCTTTCTTT	CASSILRDTEAFF
-	TRBV2	-	TRBJ1-1	TGTGCCAGCACTTTACTGCGAGGGAACACTGAAGCTTTCTTT	CASTLLRGNTEAFF
-	TRBV5-1	-	TRBJ1-3	TGCGCCAGCAGCTTTAGAGGGCCGAGCTCTGGAAACACCATATATTTT	CASSFRGPSSGNTIYF
few	TRBV29-1	TRBD2	TRBJ2-7	TGCAGCGTGAGACTAGCGGCCAGGAGGTCCGAGCAGTACTTC	CSVRLAARRSEQYF
-	TRBV30	-	TRBJ1-2	TGTGCCTGGAGCGCACAGAAGAACTATGGCTACACCTTC	CAWSAQKNYGYTF
-	TRBV6-5	TRBD2	TRBJ2-1	TGTGCCAGCAGGGAGGCGGGAGGCAGCTTGAATGAGCAGTTCTTC	CASREAGGSLNEQFF
few	TRBV19	TRBD1	TRBJ1-5	TGTGCCAGTAGTATCACAGGGGGTGTTCAGCCCCAGCATTTT	CASSITGGVQPQHF
-	TRBV20-1	-	TRBJ1-2	TGCAGTGCTCGACTCGCCTATGGCTACACCTTC	CSARLAYGYTF
-	TRBV6-5	-	TRBJ1-5	TGTGCCAGCAGTTACTCGATTGCGGGCGGCAATCAGCCCCAGCATTTT	CASSYSIAGGNQPQHF
-	TRBV18	-	TRBJ2-1	TGTGCCAGCTCACAACAGGGCCCGATCAATGAGCAGTTCTTC	CASSQQGPINEQFF
-	TRBV30	-	TRBJ1-5	TGTGCCTGGAGTTCAGGGTCGAGCAATCAGCCCCAGCATTTT	CAWSSGSSNQPQHF
-	TRBV28	-	TRBJ1-3	TGTGCCAGCAGTTTAAGACCGGGGAAAGGGAACACCATATATTTT	CASSLRPGKGNTIYF
-	TRBV6-5	-	TRBJ1-2	TGTGCCAGCAGTCCGGCCGGGGGGGAGAATGGCTACACCTTC	CASSPAGGENGYTF
-	TRBV6-5	-	TRBJ2-2	TGTGCCAGCACCCAAGCAGGTCCCGGGGAGCTGTTTTTT	CASTQAGPGELFF
-	TRBV7-3	TRBD2	TRBJ2-2	TGTGCCAGCAGCCGGGTGGGAGGGACTAACACCGGGGAGCTGTTTTTT	CASSRVGGTNTGELFF
-	TRBV14	-	TRBJ2-5	TGTGCCAGCGGAGGAAGCGGGGAGACCCAGTACTTC	CASGGSGETQYF
-	TRBV5-1	-	TRBJ2-3	TGCGCCAGCAGCCCGCCGGTAGTAGATACGCAGTATTTT	CASSPPVVDTQYF
-	TRBV28	-	TRBJ2-3	TGTGCCAGCAGTCCGGCCTGGGGCGGCGGCACAGATACGCAGTATTTT	CASSPAWGGGTDTQYF
-	TRBV28	-	TRBJ1-2	TGTGCCAGCTCAGCCTATCGGGACTATGGCTACACCTTC	CASSAYRDYGYTF
-	TRBV6-5	TRBD2	TRBJ2-3	TGTGCCAGCAGTTATGCCGGGGGGAGGACGGAAGGGCAGTATTTT	CASSYAGGRTEGQYF
-	TRBV19	-	TRBJ2-1	TGTGCCAGTAGTCCCTCGGGGGATGAGCAGTTCTTC	CASSPSGDEQFF
-	TRBV7-2	-	TRBJ2-7	TGTGCCAGCAGCCGAACGGCCTACGAGCAGTACTTC	CASSRTAYEQYF